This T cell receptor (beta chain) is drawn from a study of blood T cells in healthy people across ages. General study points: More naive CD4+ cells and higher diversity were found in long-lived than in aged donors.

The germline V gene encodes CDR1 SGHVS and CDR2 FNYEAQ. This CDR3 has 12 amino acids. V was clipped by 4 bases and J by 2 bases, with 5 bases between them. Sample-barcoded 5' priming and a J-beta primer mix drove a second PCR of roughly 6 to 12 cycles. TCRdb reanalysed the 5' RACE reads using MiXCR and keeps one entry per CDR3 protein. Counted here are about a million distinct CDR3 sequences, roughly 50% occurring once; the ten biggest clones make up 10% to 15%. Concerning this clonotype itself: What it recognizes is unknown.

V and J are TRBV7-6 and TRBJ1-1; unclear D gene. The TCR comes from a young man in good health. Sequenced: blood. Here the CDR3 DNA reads TGTGCCAGCAGCTATATTAACACTGAAGCTTTCTTT. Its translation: CASSYINTEAFF.